This T cell receptor (beta chain) was identified during a study of shared clonotypes between healthy human individuals. The CDR3 totals 15 residues. Germline CDR1 reads MNHEY; CDR2 reads SMNVEV (reference sequence). V shed 2 bases and J shed 3 bases, with 13 bases lying between them. Method: immunoSEQ multiplex PCR; TCRdb's copy keeps in-frame clones and lacks some. The sample contains around 2.1 million clones, more than 85% of which appear only once. A remark on this clone: Its matching antigen is unknown.

Terminally differentiated effector memory CD45RA+ cells were excluded by CCR7 positive selection of CD45RO-negative cells. Donors had no recently reported acute infections or vaccinations and were HIV-negative. The study's findings and limits: It was the few donors that limited the genetic and exposure-history diversity represented.

This TCR was recovered from a young man in good health. Some clones in this sample may be carry-over from other donors' samples. Specimen: naive CD8+ T cells from PBMCs. This chain uses TRBV27 with TRBJ1-2, with D possibly TRBD1 on 5 matching bases. The chain's CDR3 is CASSLERRGYYGYTF. The CDR3 DNA reads as TGTGCCAGCAGTTTAGAACGGCGGGGCTACTATGGCTACACCTTC.